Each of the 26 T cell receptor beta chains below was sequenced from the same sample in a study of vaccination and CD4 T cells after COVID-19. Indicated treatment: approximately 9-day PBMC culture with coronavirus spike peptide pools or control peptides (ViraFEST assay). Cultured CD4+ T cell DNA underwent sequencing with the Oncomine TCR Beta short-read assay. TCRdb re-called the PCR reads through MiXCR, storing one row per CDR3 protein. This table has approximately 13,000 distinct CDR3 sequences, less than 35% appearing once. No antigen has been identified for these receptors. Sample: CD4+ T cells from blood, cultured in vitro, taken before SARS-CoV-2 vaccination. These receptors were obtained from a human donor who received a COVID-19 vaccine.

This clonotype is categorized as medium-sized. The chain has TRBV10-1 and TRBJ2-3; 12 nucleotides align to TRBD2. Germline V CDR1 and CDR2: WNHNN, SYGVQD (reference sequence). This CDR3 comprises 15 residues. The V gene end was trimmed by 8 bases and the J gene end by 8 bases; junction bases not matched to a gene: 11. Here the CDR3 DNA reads TGCGCCAGCTCGACTAGCGGGGGTGACCCCGGTACGCAGTATTTT. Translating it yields CASSTSGGDPGTQYF.

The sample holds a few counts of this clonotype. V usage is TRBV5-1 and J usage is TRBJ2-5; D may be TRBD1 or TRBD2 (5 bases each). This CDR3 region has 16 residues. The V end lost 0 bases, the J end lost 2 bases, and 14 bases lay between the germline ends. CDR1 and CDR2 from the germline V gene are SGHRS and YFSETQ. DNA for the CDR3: TGCGCCAGCAGCTTGGGGGACGGGACCCGGCAAGAGACCCAGTACTTC. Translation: CASSLGDGTRQETQYF.

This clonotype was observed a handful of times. Written as DNA, the CDR3 is TGCGCCAGCAGCGAAGACAGGCCCACAGATACGCAGTATTTT. Encoded protein: CASSEDRPTDTQYF. This sequence joins TRBV5-1 and TRBJ2-3, with D perhaps matching TRBD1 (6 bases). Trimming took 4 bases from V and 2 from J, leaving 11 bases between them. Germline loops: CDR1 SGHRS, CDR2 YFSETQ. The CDR3 runs to 14 residues.

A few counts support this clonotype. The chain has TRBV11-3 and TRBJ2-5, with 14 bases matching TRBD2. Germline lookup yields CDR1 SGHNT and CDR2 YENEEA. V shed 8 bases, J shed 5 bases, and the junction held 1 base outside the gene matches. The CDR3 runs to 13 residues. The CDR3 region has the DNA TGTGCCAGCGGGACTAGCGGGGGCGAGACCCAGTACTTC. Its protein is CASGTSGGETQYF.

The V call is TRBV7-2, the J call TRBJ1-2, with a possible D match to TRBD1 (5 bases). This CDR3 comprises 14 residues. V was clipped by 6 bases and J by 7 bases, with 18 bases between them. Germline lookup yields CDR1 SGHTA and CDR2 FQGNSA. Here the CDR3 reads CASSYAAGQTGYTF. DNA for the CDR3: TGTGCCAGCAGTTATGCGGCAGGGCAGACTGGCTACACCTTC.

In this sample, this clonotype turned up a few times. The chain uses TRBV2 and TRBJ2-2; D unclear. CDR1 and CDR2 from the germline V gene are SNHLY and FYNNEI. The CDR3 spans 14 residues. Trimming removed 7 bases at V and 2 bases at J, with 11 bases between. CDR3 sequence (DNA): TGTGCCAGCATGCAAGGAGCCAACACCGGGGAGCTGTTTTTT. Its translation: CASMQGANTGELFF.

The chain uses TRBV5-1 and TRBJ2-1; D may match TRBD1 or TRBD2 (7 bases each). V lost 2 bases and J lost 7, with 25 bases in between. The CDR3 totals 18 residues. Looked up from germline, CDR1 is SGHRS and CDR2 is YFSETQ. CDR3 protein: CASSFGRRDRAGENEQFF. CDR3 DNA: TGCGCCAGCAGCTTCGGACGTAGAGACAGGGCGGGGGAGAATGAGCAGTTCTTC.

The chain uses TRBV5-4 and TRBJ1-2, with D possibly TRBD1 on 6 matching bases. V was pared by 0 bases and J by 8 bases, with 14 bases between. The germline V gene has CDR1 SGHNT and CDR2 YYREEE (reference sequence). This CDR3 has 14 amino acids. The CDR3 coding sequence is TGTGCCAGCAGCTTGGATGGTTCCGGGGGCGGCTACACCTTC. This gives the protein CASSLDGSGGGYTF.

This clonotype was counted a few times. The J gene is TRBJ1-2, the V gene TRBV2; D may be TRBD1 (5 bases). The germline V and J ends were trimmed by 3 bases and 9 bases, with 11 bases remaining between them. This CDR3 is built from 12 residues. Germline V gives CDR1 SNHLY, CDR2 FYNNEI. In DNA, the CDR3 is TGTGCCAGCAGTGAGGCAGGGAGGCGCTACACCTTC. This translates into CASSEAGRRYTF.

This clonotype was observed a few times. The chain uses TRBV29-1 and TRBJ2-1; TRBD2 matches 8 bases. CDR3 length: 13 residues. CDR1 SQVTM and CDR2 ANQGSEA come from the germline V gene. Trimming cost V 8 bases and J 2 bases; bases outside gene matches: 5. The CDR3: CSLFGGAYNEQFF. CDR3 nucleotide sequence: TGCAGCCTTTTCGGGGGGGCCTACAATGAGCAGTTCTTC.

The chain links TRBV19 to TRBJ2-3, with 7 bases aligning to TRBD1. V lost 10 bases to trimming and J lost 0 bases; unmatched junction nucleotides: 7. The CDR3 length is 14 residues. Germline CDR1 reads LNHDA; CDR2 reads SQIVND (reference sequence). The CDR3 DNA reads TGTGCCACTCGATGGACAGGTAGCACAGATACGCAGTATTTT. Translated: CATRWTGSTDTQYF.

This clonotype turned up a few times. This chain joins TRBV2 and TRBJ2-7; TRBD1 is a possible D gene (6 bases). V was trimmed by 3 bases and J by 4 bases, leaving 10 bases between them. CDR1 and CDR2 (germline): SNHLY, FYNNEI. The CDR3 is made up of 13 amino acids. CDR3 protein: CASSENRAYEQYF. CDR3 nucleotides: TGTGCCAGCAGTGAGAACAGGGCGTACGAGCAGTACTTC.

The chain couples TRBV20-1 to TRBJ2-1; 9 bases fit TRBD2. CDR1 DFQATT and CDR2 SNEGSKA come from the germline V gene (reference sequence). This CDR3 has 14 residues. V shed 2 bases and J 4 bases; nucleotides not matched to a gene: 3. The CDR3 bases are TGCAGTGCTAGACGAGCGGGGGGATACAATGAGCAGTTCTTC. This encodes CSARRAGGYNEQFF.

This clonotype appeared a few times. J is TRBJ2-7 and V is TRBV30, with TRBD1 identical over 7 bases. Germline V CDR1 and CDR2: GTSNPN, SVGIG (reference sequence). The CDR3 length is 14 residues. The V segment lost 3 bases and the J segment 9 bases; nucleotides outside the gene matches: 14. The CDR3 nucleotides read TGTGCCTGGAGCCCCGGGACAGCTCATGAGGGGCAGTACTTC. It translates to CAWSPGTAHEGQYF.

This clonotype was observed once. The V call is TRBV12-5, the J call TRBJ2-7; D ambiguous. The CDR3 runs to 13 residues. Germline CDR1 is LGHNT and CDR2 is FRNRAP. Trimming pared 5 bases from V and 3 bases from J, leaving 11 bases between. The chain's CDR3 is CASGLFPVYEQYF. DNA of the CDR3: TGTGCTAGTGGTCTATTCCCGGTCTACGAGCAGTACTTC.

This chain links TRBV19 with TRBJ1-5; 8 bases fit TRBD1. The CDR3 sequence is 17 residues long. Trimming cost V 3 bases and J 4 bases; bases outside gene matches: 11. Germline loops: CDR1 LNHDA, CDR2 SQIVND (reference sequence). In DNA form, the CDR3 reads TGTGCCAGTAGTATGAGGGAATACGGACAGGGAAATCAGCCCCAGCATTTT. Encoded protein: CASSMREYGQGNQPQHF. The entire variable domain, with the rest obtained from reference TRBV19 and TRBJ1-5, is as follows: DGGITQSPKYLFRKEGQNVTLSCEQNLNHDAMYWYRQDPGQGLRLIYYSQIVNDFQKGDIAEGYSVSREKKESFPLTVTSAQKNPTAFYLCASSMREYGQGNQPQHFGDGTRLSIL.

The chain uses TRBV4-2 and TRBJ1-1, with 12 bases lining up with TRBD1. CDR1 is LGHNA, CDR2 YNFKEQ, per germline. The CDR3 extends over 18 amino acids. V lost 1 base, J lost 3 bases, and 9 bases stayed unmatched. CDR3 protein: CASSQGRDRGLLDTEAFF. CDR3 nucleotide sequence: TGTGCCAGCAGCCAAGGCCGGGACAGGGGGCTCCTGGACACTGAAGCTTTCTTT.

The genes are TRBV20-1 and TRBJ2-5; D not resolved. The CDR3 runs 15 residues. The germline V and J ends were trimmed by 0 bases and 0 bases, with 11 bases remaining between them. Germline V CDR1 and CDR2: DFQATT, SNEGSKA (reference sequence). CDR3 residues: CSAREPGPYQETQYF. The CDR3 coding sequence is TGCAGTGCTAGAGAGCCGGGCCCGTACCAAGAGACCCAGTACTTC.

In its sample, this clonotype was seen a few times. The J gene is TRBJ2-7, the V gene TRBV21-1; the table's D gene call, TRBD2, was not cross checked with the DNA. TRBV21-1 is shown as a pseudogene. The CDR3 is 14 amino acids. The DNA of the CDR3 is TGTGCCAGCAGCTTCGGGAGTCAAACCTACGAGCAGTACTTC. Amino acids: CASSFGSQTYEQYF.

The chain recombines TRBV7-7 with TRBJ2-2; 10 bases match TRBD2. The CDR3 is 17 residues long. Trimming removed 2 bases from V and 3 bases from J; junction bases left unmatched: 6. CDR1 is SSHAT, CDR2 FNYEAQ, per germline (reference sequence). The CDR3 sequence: CASSLKAGGIHTGELFF. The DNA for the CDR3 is TGTGCCAGCAGCTTAAAAGCGGGGGGGATTCACACCGGGGAGCTGTTTTTT.

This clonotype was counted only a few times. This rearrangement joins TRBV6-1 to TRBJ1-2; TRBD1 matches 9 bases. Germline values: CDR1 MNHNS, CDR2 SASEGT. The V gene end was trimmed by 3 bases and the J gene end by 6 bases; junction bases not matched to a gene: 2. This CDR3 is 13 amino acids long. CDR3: CASSDGTGHGYTF. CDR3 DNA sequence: TGTGCCAGCAGTGACGGGACAGGGCATGGCTACACCTTC.

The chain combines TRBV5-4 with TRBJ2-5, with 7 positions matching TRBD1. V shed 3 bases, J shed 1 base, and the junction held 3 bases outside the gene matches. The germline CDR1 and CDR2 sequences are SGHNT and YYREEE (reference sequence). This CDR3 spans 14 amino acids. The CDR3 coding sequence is TGTGCCAGCAGCTCGGGGACAGTCCAAGAGACCCAGTACTTC. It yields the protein CASSSGTVQETQYF. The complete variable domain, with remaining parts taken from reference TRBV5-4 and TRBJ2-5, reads ETGVTQSPTHLIKTRGQQVTLRCSSQSGHNTVSWYQQALGQGPQFIFQYYREEENGRGNFPPRFSGLQFPNYSSELNVNALELDDSALYLCASSSGTVQETQYFGPGTRLLVL.

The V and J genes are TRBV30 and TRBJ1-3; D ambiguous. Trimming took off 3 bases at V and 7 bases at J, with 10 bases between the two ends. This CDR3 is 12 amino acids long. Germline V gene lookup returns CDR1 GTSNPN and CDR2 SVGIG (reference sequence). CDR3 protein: CAWSQAGNTIYF. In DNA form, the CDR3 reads TGTGCCTGGAGCCAGGCCGGGAACACCATATATTTT. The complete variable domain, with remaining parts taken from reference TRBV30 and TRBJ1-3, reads SQTIHQWPATLVQPVGSPLSLECTVEGTSNPNLYWYRQAAGRGLQLLFYSVGIGQISSEVPQNLSASRPQDRQFILSSKKLLLSDSGFYLCAWSQAGNTIYFGEGSWLTVV.

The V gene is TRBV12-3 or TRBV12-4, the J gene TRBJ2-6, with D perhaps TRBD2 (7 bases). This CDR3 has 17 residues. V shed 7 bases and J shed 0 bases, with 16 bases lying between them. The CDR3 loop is CASNLRGGPSGANVLTF. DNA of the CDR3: TGTGCCAGCAACCTAAGGGGGGGTCCCTCTGGGGCCAACGTCCTGACTTTC.

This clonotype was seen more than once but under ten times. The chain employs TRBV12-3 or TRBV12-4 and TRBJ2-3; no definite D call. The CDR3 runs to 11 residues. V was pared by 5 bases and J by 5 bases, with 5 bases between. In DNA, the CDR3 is TGTGCCAGCAGTAAGCTAGATACGCAGTATTTT. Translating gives CASSKLDTQYF.

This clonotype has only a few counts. Here the CDR3 DNA reads TGTGCCAGCAGAAGGGCAGAAAATGAAAAACTGTTTTTT. The encoded protein is CASRRAENEKLFF. The gene calls are TRBV6-1 and TRBJ1-4; D is unresolved. The CDR3 runs to 13 residues. V lost 6 bases and J lost 5, with 10 bases in between. Germline V gene sequence: CDR1 MNHNS, CDR2 SASEGT.